The source of this T cell receptor (beta chain) is a study of post-analysis software for immune sequencing data. Study in general: The disease courses spanned relapsing-remitting, secondary progressive and progressive-relapsing forms of multiple sclerosis. General study results and limits: Multiple sclerosis patients showed significantly lower normalized Chao1 diversity than controls did. Patients used five TRBV segments, including TRBV5-6, TRBV5-1 and TRBV20-1, more often than controls.

TCR beta cDNA libraries included unique molecular identifiers. TCRdb passed the PCR reads through MiXCR, listing each CDR3 protein once. Seen here are 450,000 or so distinct CDR3 sequences, around 40% observed once, and the top ten hold 12%. This clonotype was counted only a few times. Its antigen is currently unknown. V lost 8 bases to trimming and J lost 2 bases, with 6 bases between them. CDR1 and CDR2 (germline): SGHTA, FQGNSA. CDR3 size: 11 residues. Sequencing used blood. V is TRBV7-2 and J is TRBJ2-5; no clear D gene. The clonotype was recovered from a girl aged 5-17 years with multiple sclerosis. In DNA, the CDR3 is TGTGCCAGCGCCCGGCAAGAGACCCAGTACTTC. It codes for CASARQETQYF.